This is a list of T cell receptor beta chains from one sample in a study of T cells after yellow fever vaccination. TCRdb re-analysed the 5' RACE reads in MiXCR, keeping a single row per CDR3 protein. The table records 100,000 to 150,000 distinct CDR3 sequences, roughly 6.7% of them present only once. The specimen comprised CD4+ T cells sorted from PBMCs, sampled roughly 10 days after the first yellow fever vaccination. The receptors derive from a man between 18 and 35 years old who received the YFV17D yellow fever vaccine. Each CDR3 is given with its conserved first and last residue. D genes are given only for firm matches. Expanded clones are given a class, and other clones once, few, many or no size at all.

TRBJ1-1 | TRBV27 | few | . | CASSLNEGRVTEAFF | TGTGCCAGCAGTTTAAATGAGGGTCGAGTCACTGAAGCTTTCTTT
TRBJ2-3 | TRBV19 | . | . | CASSIAGGTDTQYF | TGTGCCAGTAGTATCGCCGGGGGCACAGATACGCAGTATTTT
TRBJ2-1 | TRBV7-2 | many | . | CASSLLRSSSYNEQFF | TGTGCCAGCAGCTTATTACGCAGTAGCTCCTACAATGAGCAGTTCTTC
TRBJ1-2 | TRBV7-3 | . | . | CASSTTGKRGGYTF | TGTGCCAGCAGTACTACAGGGAAACGAGGAGGCTACACCTTC
TRBJ2-2 | TRBV5-5 | many | . | CASSLRGTTGELFF | TGTGCCAGCAGCTTACGAGGGACCACCGGGGAGCTGTTTTTT
TRBJ2-7 | TRBV7-2 | many | . | CASSLPSGANEQYF | TGTGCCAGCAGCCTCCCCTCGGGAGCCAACGAGCAGTACTTC
TRBJ2-7 | TRBV29-1 | many | TRBD2 | CSVQRGSEQYF | TGCAGCGTCCAGCGGGGGAGCGAGCAGTACTTC
TRBJ2-3 | TRBV5-1 | . | . | CASSREGGRDTQYF | TGCGCCAGCAGCAGAGAGGGGGGAAGGGATACGCAGTATTTT
TRBJ1-4 | TRBV7-8 | few | . | CASSLTRGHNEKLFF | TGTGCCAGCAGCCTAACACGGGGTCATAATGAAAAACTGTTTTTT
TRBJ2-5 | TRBV28 | few | TRBD1 | CASTDRGQAGKTQYF | TGTGCCAGCACCGACCGTGGACAGGCTGGAAAGACCCAGTACTTC
TRBJ2-3 | TRBV29-1 | many | . | CSVFGGNTQYF | TGCAGCGTTTTTGGTGGGAATACGCAGTATTTT
TRBJ1-2 | TRBV4-3 | many | TRBD1 | CASSQDTEQGTLLGYGYTF | TGCGCCAGCAGCCAAGATACTGAACAGGGGACTCTACTAGGGTATGGCTACACCTTC
TRBJ1-5 | TRBV6-1 | many | . | CASVDRESSYSNQPQHF | TGTGCCAGCGTGGATCGGGAATCATCATATAGCAATCAGCCCCAGCATTTT
TRBJ2-3 | TRBV9 | . | TRBD2 | CASSATSGSTDTQYF | TGTGCCAGCAGCGCGACTAGCGGTTCCACAGATACGCAGTATTTT
TRBJ1-2 | TRBV20-1 | few | . | CSATTTGNYGYTF | TGCAGTGCTACCACTACAGGGAACTATGGCTACACCTTC
TRBJ2-6 | TRBV3-1 | . | TRBD2 | CASSQDRWGGSGANVLTF | TGTGCCAGCAGCCAAGACCGCTGGGGGGGGTCTGGGGCCAACGTCCTGACTTTC
TRBJ2-7 | TRBV5-1 | many | . | CASSSTVGVVSYEQYF | TGCGCCAGCAGCTCGACAGTGGGGGTCGTCTCCTACGAGCAGTACTTC
TRBJ1-2 | TRBV12-3/TRBV12-4 | many | . | CASRVTGVNYGYTF | TGTGCCAGCAGGGTGACAGGAGTTAACTATGGCTACACCTTC
TRBJ2-7 | TRBV3-1 | many | . | CASSHLRGTVPYEQYF | TGTGCCAGCAGCCACCTAAGGGGGACCGTCCCCTACGAGCAGTACTTC
TRBJ2-3 | TRBV4-3 | many | TRBD1 | CASSQQTGVNTDTQYF | TGCGCCAGCAGCCAACAAACAGGGGTGAACACAGATACGCAGTATTTT
TRBJ2-6 | TRBV7-2 | many | . | CASRGYLGNGANVLTF | TGTGCCAGCAGAGGGTATCTAGGGAACGGGGCCAACGTCCTGACTTTC
TRBJ1-1 | TRBV20-1 | . | . | CSARDRGRGLTEAFF | TGCAGTGCTAGAGATAGGGGCAGGGGTCTCACTGAAGCTTTCTTT
TRBJ2-1 | TRBV29-1 | many | . | CSVEGAATWPYNEQFF | TGCAGCGTTGAAGGGGCAGCTACTTGGCCCTACAATGAGCAGTTCTTC